This TCR beta chain is drawn from a study of T cell changes during pregnancy in multiple sclerosis (dated by TCRdb to the late 2010s). For the wider study: The study examined how the T cell repertoire changed over the course of pregnancy in women with multiple sclerosis.

Cut back by 5 bases and 3 bases, the V and J ends lie 5 bases apart. The CDR3 holds 11 amino acids from the cysteine to the phenylalanine. Left in the record is the CDR3 DNA by itself, 33 bases read in frame from the first base. The germline V gene sets CDR1 to SGHDT and CDR2 to YYEEEE. Of note for this clone: The antigen it recognizes is unknown. Within one base of it there is no much larger clone, and no base qualities were kept.

Libraries were made using the immunoSEQ multiplex PCR assay. This is the immuneACCESS table as TCRdb keeps it, with only in-frame sequences that have V and J called. A part of the clones is gone; compared with another copy, unresolved V genes explain less than half, and the rest is unexplained. This sample has around 51,000 clones in its table, and 90% to 95% of those were observed once. The ten largest clones represent around 0.6% of the sample. This sequence uses TRBV5-6 and TRBJ2-5, with an unclear D gene assignment. The sequence came from a female donor with multiple sclerosis, enrolled in a pregnancy study. Here the sequenced sample was CD4+ T cells from peripheral blood mononuclear cells, taken in the second trimester of pregnancy. The CDR3 region reads CASSIKETQYF. Here is the DNA: TGTGCCAGCAGTATAAAAGAGACCCAGTACTTC.